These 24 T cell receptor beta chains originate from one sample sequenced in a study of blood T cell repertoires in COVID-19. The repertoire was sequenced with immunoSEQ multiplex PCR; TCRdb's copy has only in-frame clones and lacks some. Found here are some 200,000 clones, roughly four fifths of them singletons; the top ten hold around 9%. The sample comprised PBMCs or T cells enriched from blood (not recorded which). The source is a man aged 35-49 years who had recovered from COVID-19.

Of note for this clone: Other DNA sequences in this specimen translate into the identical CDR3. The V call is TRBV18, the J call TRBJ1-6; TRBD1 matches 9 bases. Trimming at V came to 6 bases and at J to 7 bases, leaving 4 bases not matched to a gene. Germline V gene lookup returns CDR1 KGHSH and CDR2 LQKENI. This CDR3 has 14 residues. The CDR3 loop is CASSRDRANSPLHF. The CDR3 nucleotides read TGTGCCAGCTCGCGGGACAGGGCAAATTCACCCCTCCACTTT.

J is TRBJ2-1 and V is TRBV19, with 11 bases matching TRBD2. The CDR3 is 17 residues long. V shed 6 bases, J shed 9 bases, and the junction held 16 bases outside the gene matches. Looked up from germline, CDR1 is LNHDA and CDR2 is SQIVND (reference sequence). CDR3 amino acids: CASRAPGSGGARSEQFF. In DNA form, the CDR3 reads TGTGCCAGTAGGGCCCCGGGTAGCGGGGGGGCTAGGAGTGAGCAGTTCTTC.

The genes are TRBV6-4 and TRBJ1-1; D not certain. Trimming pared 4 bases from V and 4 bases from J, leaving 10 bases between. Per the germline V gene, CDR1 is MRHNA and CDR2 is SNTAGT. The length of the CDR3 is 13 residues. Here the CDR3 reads CASSVSEGTEAFF. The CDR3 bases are TGTGCCAGCAGTGTTTCTGAGGGCACTGAAGCTTTCTTT.

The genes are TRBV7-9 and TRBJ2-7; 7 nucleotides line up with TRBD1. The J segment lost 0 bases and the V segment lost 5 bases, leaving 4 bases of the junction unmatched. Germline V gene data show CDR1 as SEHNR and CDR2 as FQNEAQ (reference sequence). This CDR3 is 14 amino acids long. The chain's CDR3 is CASSPWTGSYEQYF. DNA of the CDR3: TGTGCCAGCAGCCCTTGGACAGGCTCCTACGAGCAGTACTTC. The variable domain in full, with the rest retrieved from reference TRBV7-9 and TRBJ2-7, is DTGVSQNPRHKITKRGQNVTFRCDPISEHNRLYWYRQTLGQGPEFLTYFQNEAQLEKSRLLSDRFSAERPKGSFSTLEIQRTEQGDSAMYLCASSPWTGSYEQYFGPGTRLTVT.

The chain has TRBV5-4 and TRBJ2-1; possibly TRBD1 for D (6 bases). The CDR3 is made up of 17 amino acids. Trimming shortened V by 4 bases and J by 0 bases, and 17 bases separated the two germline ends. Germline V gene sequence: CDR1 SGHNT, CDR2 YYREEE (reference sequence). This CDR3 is CASSPSQGRRSYNEQFF. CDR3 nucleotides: TGTGCCAGCAGCCCATCACAGGGCCGACGCTCCTACAATGAGCAGTTCTTC.

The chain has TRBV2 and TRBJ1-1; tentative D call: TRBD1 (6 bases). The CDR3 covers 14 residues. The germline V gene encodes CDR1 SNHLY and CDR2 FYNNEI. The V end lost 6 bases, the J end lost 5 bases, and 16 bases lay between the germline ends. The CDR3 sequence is CASRPRGGRTEAFF. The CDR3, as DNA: TGTGCCAGCAGACCCCGGGGGGGGCGGACTGAAGCTTTCTTT.

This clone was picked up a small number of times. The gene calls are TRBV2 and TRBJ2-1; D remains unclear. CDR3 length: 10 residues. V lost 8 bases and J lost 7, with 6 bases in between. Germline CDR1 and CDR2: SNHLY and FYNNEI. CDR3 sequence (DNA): TGTGCCAGCGCCCTAAATGAGCAGTTCTTC. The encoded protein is CASALNEQFF.

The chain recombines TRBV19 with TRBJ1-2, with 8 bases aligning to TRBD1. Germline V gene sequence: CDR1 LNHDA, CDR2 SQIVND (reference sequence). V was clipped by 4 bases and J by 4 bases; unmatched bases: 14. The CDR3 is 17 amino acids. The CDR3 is CASSTQLRGLLSYGYTF. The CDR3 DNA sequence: TGTGCCAGTAGTACTCAACTCAGGGGGCTTTTGAGCTATGGCTACACCTTC.

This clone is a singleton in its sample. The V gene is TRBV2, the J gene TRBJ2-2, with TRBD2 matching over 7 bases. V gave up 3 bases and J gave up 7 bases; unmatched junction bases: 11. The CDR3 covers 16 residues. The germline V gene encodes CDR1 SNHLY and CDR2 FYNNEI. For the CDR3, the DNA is TGTGCCAGCAGTGACGCCATAGGACTAGATGTCGGGGAGCTGTTTTTT. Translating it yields CASSDAIGLDVGELFF.

This CDR3 reads CASTGQGHTEAFF. The CDR3 DNA sequence: TGCGCCAGCACGGGACAGGGGCACACTGAAGCTTTCTTT. The J gene is TRBJ1-1, the V gene TRBV10-2, with 10 positions matching TRBD1. Germline CDR1 and CDR2: WSHSY and SAAADI. J gave up 3 bases and V 7 bases, and 2 bases lay outside the gene matches. The CDR3 covers 13 residues.

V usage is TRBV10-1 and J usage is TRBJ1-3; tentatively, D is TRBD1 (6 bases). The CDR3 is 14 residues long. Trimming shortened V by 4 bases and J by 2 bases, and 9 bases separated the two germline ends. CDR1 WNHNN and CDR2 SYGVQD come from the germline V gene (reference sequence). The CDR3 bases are TGCGCCAGCAGTGTTGACAGGCCTGGAAACACCATATATTTT. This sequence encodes CASSVDRPGNTIYF.

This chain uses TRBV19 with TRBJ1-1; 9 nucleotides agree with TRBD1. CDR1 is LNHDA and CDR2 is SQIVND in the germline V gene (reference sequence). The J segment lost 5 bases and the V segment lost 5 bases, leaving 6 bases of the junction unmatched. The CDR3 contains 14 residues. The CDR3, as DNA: TGTGCCAGTAGTCGACAGGGGGTTCGTACTGAAGCTTTCTTT. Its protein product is CASSRQGVRTEAFF. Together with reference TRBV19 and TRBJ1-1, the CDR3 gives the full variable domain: DGGITQSPKYLFRKEGQNVTLSCEQNLNHDAMYWYRQDPGQGLRLIYYSQIVNDFQKGDIAEGYSVSREKKESFPLTVTSAQKNPTAFYLCASSRQGVRTEAFFGQGTRLTVV.

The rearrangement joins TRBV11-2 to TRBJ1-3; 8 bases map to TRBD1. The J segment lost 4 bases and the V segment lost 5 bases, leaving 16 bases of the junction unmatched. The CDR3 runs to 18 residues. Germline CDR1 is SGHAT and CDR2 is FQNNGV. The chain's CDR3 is CASSPRTGSGGSGNTIYF. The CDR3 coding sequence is TGTGCCAGCAGCCCCCGGACAGGGAGTGGTGGTTCGGGAAACACCATATATTTT.

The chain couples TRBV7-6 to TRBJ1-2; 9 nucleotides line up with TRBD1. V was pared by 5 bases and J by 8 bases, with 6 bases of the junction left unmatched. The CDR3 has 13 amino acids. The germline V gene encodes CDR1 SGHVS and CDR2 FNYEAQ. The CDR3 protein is CASSPTGGGGYTF. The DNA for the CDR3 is TGTGCCAGCAGCCCGACAGGGGGTGGGGGCTACACCTTC.

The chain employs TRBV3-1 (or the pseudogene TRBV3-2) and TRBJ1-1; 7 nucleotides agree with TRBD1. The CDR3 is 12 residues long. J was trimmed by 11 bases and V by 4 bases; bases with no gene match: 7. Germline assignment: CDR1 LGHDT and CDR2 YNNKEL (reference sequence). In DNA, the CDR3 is TGTGCCAGCAGCCTTCGACAGGGCCAGGCTTTCTTT. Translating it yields CASSLRQGQAFF.

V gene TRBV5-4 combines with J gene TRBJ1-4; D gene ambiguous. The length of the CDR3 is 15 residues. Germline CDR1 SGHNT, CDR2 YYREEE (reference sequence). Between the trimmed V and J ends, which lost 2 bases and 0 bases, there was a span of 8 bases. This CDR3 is CASSLTGATNEKLFF. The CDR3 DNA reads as TGTGCCAGCAGCTTAACGGGTGCAACTAATGAAAAACTGTTTTTT.

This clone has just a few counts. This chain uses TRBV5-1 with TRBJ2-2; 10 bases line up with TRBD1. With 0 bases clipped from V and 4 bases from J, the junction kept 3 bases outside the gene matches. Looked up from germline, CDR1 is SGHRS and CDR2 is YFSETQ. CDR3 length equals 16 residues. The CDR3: CASSLVGQGVTGELFF. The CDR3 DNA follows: TGCGCCAGCAGCTTGGTAGGACAGGGGGTCACCGGGGAGCTGTTTTTT.

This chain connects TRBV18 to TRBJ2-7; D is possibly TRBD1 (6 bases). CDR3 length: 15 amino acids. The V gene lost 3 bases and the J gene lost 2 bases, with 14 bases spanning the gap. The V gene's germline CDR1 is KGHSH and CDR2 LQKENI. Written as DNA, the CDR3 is TGTGCCAGCTCACCTGAGCAGGGGCGGGCCTACGAGCAGTACTTC. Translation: CASSPEQGRAYEQYF.

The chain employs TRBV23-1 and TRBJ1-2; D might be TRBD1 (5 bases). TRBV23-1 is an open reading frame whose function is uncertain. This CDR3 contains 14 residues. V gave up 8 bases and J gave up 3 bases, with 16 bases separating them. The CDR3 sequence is CASRPPGLYYGYTF. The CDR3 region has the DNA TGCGCCAGCCGACCTCCGGGACTTTACTATGGCTACACCTTC.

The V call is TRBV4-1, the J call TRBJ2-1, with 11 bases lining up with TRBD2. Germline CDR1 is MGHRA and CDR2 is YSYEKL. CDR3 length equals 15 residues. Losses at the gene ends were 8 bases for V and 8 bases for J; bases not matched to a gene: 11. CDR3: CASGATSGGSYEQFF. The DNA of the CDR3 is TGCGCCAGCGGCGCAACTAGCGGGGGTTCGTATGAGCAGTTCTTC.

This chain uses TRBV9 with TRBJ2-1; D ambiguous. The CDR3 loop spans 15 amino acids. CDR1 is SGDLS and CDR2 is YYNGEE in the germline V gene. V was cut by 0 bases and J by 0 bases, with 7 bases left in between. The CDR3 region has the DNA TGTGCCAGCAGCGTAGGGCCCCTCTCCTACAATGAGCAGTTCTTC. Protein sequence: CASSVGPLSYNEQFF.

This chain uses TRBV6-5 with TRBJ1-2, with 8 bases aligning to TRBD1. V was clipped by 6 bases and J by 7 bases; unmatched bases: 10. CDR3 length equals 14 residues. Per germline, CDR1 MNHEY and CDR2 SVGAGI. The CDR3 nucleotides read TGTGCCAGCAGCGGGACGACAGGGGTCGGTGGCTACACCTTC. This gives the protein CASSGTTGVGGYTF.

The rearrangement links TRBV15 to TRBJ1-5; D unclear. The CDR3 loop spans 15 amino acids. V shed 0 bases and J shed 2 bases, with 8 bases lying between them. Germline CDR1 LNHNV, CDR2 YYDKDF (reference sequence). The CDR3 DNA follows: TGTGCCACCAGCAGAGATCGGGGTCGCAATCAGCCCCAGCATTTT. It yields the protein CATSRDRGRNQPQHF.

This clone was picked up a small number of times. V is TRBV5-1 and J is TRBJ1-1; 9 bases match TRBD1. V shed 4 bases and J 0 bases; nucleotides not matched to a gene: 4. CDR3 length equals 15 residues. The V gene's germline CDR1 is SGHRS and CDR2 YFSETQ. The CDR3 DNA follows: TGCGCCAGCAGCGGCGGGACAGGGATGAACACTGAAGCTTTCTTT. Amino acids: CASSGGTGMNTEAFF.